This TCR beta chain was found in a study of ipilimumab plus nivolumab after autologous stem cell transplantation (TCRdb year 2021). About the study as a whole: The median number of doses that trial patients received was about five for ipilimumab and about 8 for nivolumab. About 33 patients made up the trial's intent-to-treat population. The trial enrolled patients with high-risk diffuse large B cell lymphoma, mature T cell lymphoma, or multiple myeloma undergoing autologous transplant. The DLBCL cohort included primary refractory and relapsed disease, with 18-month progression-free survival of approximately 83% and 30% respectively.

Overall study results and their limits: Combined checkpoint inhibition as post-transplant consolidation was concluded by the authors to appear tolerable. According to the authors, a biologic rationale for studying the approach further came from T cell receptor repertoire, regulatory T cell phenotype and gut microbiota profiles.

As encoded in the germline V gene, CDR1 is SGHTA while CDR2 is FQGNSA. Taken from cysteine to phenylalanine, the CDR3 has 14 residues. Of all the DNA, just the CDR3 is kept, 42 bases in frame from base 1. The junction shows trimming of 5 bases on V and 2 bases on J, plus 12 bases between the germline ends. The library was produced with the immunoSEQ multiplex PCR assay. In its TCRdb copy, this immuneACCESS table keeps in-frame sequences only and misses some clones. Where compared with another copy, unresolved V genes explain less than half of these, and the others have no known cause. The sample table records 20,000 to 30,000 clones; around 83% of these occur just once. Of the sample, around 5.2% falls within the top ten clones. Checkpoint therapy began 14 to 28 days after autologous transplant, with ipilimumab given at 1 mg/kg intravenously on day 1 of selected weeks. Nivolumab was given at 3 mg/kg intravenously on day 1 of weeks 1, 4, 7, 10, and every two weeks through week 26. Combined checkpoint inhibition with ipilimumab and nivolumab as consolidation after autologous stem cell transplantation was tested in a Phase Ib clinical trial.

Note on this clone: Its cognate antigen has yet to be identified. Base qualities were left out, and no much larger clone turns up one base away.

Source: PBMCs, taken in a trial of ipilimumab plus nivolumab as post-transplant consolidation. The chain joins TRBV7-2 to TRBJ1-2, with TRBD1 perhaps the D gene, on 5 matching bases. This TCR was recovered from a male donor with diffuse large B-cell lymphoma. The DNA reads as follows: TGTGCCAGCAGCCATCAGACAGCGAACTATGGCTACACCTTC. Translated, this is CASSHQTANYGYTF. Outside the CDR3, residues come from the reference TRBV7-2 and TRBJ1-2 proteins, so the full variable domain is: GAGVSQSPSNKVTEKGKDVELRCDPISGHTALYWYRQSLGQGLEFLIYFQGNSAPDKSGLPSDRFSAERTGGSVSTLTIQRTQQEDSAVYLCASSHQTANYGYTFGSGTRLTVV.